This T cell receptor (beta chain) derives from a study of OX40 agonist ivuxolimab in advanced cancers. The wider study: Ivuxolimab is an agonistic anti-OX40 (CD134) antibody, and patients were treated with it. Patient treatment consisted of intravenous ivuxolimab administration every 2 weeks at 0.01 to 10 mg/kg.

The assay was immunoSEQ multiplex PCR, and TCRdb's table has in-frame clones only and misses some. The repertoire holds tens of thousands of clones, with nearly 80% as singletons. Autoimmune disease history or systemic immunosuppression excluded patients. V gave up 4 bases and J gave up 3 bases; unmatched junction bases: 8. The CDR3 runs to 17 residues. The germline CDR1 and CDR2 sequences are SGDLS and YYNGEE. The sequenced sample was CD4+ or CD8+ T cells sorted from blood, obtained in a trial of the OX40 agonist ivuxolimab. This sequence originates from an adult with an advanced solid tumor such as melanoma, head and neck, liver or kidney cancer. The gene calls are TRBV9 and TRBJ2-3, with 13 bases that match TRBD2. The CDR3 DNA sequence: TGTGCCAGCAGCCAAGGACTAGCGGGAGTCGGGACAGATACGCAGTATTTT. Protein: CASSQGLAGVGTDTQYF.